The 10 T cell receptor beta chains listed next were all sequenced from one sample in a study of blood T cell repertoires in COVID-19. Profiled with immunoSEQ multiplex PCR; TCRdb holds only in-frame clones, not every one. The sample includes over 150,000 clones, 75% to 90% seen only once; the top ten take nearly 3.5%. Sequenced material: PBMCs or T cells enriched from blood (not recorded which). These receptor sequences come from an older woman who had recovered from COVID-19.

The rearrangement links TRBV7-9 to TRBJ1-2; D may be TRBD1 (6 bases). The V gene lost 7 bases and the J gene lost 3 bases, with 15 bases spanning the gap. Germline CDR1 reads SEHNR; CDR2 reads FQNEAQ (reference sequence). This CDR3 has 14 amino acids. Written as DNA, the CDR3 is TGTGCCAGCAATTCCCGGACAGCAGACTATGGCTACACCTTC. Translation: CASNSRTADYGYTF.

This clone is a singleton in its sample. CDR3 amino acids: CASSQPDRGYTEAFF. The CDR3 DNA follows: TGTGCCAGCAGCCAACCCGACAGGGGGTACACTGAAGCTTTCTTT. The chain combines TRBV4-2 with TRBJ1-1; 9 bases agree with TRBD1. J lost 3 bases, V lost 2 bases, and 4 bases had no gene match. Germline lookup yields CDR1 LGHNA and CDR2 YNFKEQ. The CDR3 covers 15 residues.

The CDR3 coding sequence is TGTGCCAGCAGGATACAGGGGGCGCTTGGCACAGATACGCAGTATTTT. This gives the protein CASRIQGALGTDTQYF. This rearrangement joins TRBV2 to TRBJ2-3; 9 positions agree with TRBD1. This CDR3 spans 16 amino acids. J gave up 1 base and V 6 bases, and 8 bases lay outside the gene matches. Germline V lookup: CDR1 SNHLY, CDR2 FYNNEI.

This clone was counted a single time. The CDR3 spells CASGETGGGEKLFF. Here the CDR3 DNA reads TGTGCCAGCGGAGAGACAGGGGGAGGCGAAAAACTGTTTTTT. The chain uses TRBV13 and TRBJ1-4; TRBD1 agrees at 9 bases. Unmatched junction bases numbered 9, after V lost 8 bases and J lost 8 bases. Germline-derived CDR1 and CDR2 are PRHDT and FYEKMQ (reference sequence). This CDR3 contains 14 residues.

The V call is TRBV13, the J call TRBJ2-5; 10 nucleotides align to TRBD1. The CDR3 contains 16 residues. V lost 4 bases and J lost 2; bases outside the gene matches: 7. CDR1 and CDR2 from the germline V gene are PRHDT and FYEKMQ (reference sequence). CDR3 loop: CASSSRTGGVQETQYF. CDR3 coding DNA: TGTGCCAGCAGCTCCAGGACAGGGGGAGTACAAGAGACCCAGTACTTC.

This clone was seen a few times. The genes are TRBV5-1 and TRBJ2-5, with D unresolved. The ends were cut back, 4 bases at V and 4 bases at J, with 8 bases in the middle. This CDR3 has 12 residues. Germline values: CDR1 SGHRS, CDR2 YFSETQ. The CDR3 DNA reads TGCGCCAGCAGCGTTACGGTAGAGACCCAGTACTTC. Its translation: CASSVTVETQYF.

The chain links TRBV6-5 to TRBJ1-1, with 10 positions matching TRBD1. The V segment lost 0 bases and the J segment 3 bases; nucleotides outside the gene matches: 4. Looked up from germline, CDR1 is MNHEY and CDR2 is SVGAGI. The CDR3 sequence is 16 residues long. As DNA, the CDR3 is TGTGCCAGCAGTTACTCGGGACAGGGGATGTACACTGAAGCTTTCTTT. Encoded protein: CASSYSGQGMYTEAFF.

The rearrangement joins TRBV12-5 to TRBJ2-1; TRBD2 aligns across 7 bases. The germline V gene encodes CDR1 LGHNT and CDR2 FRNRAP. V gave up 0 bases and J gave up 4 bases; unmatched junction bases: 12. The CDR3 is 18 residues long. For the CDR3, the DNA is TGTGCTAGTGGTTTGGTACTGTCTAGCGGTTCGTTTTACAATGAGCAGTTCTTC. Translation gives CASGLVLSSGSFYNEQFF.

This clone is a singleton in its sample. The CDR3 loop reads CASSQDSSFNQPQHF. The CDR3 nucleotides are TGCGCCAGCAGCCAAGATAGCAGCTTCAATCAGCCCCAGCATTTT. J is TRBJ1-5 and V is TRBV4-1; D is undetermined. The V and J ends lost 0 bases and 3 bases respectively, with 9 bases between them. Germline CDR1 reads MGHRA; CDR2 reads YSYEKL. This CDR3 has 15 amino acids.

This chain connects TRBV11-1 to TRBJ2-7; a possible D gene is TRBD1 (6 bases). The CDR3 length is 13 residues. With 5 bases removed from V and 7 bases from J, the gap between germline ends came to 15 bases. From germline, CDR1 is SGHAT and CDR2 FQDESV (reference sequence). The CDR3 coding sequence is TGTGCCAGCAGCCACCCAGGGGTGGGAGAGCAGTACTTC. Translating it yields CASSHPGVGEQYF.